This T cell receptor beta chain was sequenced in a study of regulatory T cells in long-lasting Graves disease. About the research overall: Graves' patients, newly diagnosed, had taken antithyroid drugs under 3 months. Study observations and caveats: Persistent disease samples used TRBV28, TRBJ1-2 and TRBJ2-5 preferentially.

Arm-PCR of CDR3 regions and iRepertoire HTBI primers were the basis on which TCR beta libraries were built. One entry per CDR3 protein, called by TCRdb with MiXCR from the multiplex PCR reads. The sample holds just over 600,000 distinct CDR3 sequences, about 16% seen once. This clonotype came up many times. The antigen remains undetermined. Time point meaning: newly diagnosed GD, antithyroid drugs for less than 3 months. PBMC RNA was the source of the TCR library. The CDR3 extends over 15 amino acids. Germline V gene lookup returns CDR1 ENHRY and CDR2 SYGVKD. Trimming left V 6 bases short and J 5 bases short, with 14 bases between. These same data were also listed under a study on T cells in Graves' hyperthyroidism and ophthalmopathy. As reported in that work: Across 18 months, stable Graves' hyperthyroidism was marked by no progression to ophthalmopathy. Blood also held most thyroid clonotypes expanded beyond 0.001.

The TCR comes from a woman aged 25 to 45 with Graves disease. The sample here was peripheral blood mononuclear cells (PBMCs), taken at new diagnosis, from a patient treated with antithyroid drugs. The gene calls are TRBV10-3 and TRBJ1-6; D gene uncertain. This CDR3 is CAISAAGINNSPLHF. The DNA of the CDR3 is TGTGCCATCAGCGCTGCCGGGATTAATAATTCACCCCTCCACTTT.